A selection of T cell receptor beta chains follows, all from one sample in a study of blood T cell repertoires in COVID-19. Generated by immunoSEQ multiplex PCR, the TCRdb table keeps only in-frame clones and is missing some. The profile shows under 200,000 clones, more than 70% of them singletons. The sample taken for sequencing was peripheral blood. These receptor sequences come from a man aged 40-55 years with active or convalescent COVID-19. The CDR3 runs from the conserved cysteine through the conserved F or W. Fields, in order: D gene, V gene, clone size, J gene, CDR3 DNA, CDR3 protein. A D gene is named only where the DNA matches it firmly. The size entry is marked missing in some rows and otherwise reads once, few, many or a size class.

TRBD2	TRBV7-2	-	TRBJ2-3	TGTGCCAGCAGCACGGGGGGGACCACAGATACGCAGTATTTT	CASSTGGTTDTQYF
-	TRBV4-1	-	TRBJ2-1	TGCGCCAGCAGCCACCCGACCTCACGCGGGTTCGGCAATGAGCAGTTCTTC	CASSHPTSRGFGNEQFF
-	TRBV4-3	few	TRBJ2-1	TGCGCCAGCAGCCAGCAATACAGGGAAAACAATGAGCAGTTCTTC	CASSQQYRENNEQFF
-	TRBV7-2	-	TRBJ1-3	TGTGCCAGCAGCTCCGGCCCAGGGGACGGAAACACCATATATTTT	CASSSGPGDGNTIYF
-	TRBV10-3	-	TRBJ1-6	TGTGCCATCAGTGAGAGTCTGGCCAGGGGTAATTCACCCCTCCACTTT	CAISESLARGNSPLHF
TRBD1	TRBV28	-	TRBJ1-2	TGTGCCAGCAGTTTTCCCGGGCAGGGGGACTATGGCTACACCTTC	CASSFPGQGDYGYTF
TRBD1	TRBV4-3	-	TRBJ1-2	TGCGCCAGCAGCCAAGGATCAGGGGGCGCGTCGCCTAACTATGGCTACACCTTC	CASSQGSGGASPNYGYTF
-	TRBV6-6	-	TRBJ2-7	TGTGCCAGCAGTTACCGCGGGGACCGCTTTCGAGAGCAGTACTTC	CASSYRGDRFREQYF
-	TRBV7-9	-	TRBJ2-7	TGTGCCAGCAGCTTATTTGGAGACTTTTACTTC	CASSLFGDFYF
-	TRBV6-1	-	TRBJ2-3	TGTGCCAGCAGTGAGGACAGATCTCACACAGATACGCAGTATTTT	CASSEDRSHTDTQYF
-	TRBV19	-	TRBJ1-6	TGTGCCAGTAGGCCAACTCCGGGACAAGTAAATTCACCCCTCCACTTT	CASRPTPGQVNSPLHF
-	TRBV27	-	TRBJ2-7	TGTGCCAGCAGTTTTCGTGGCAGGCCCGAGCAGTACTTC	CASSFRGRPEQYF
-	TRBV10-3	-	TRBJ1-6	TGTGCCATCAGTGAGTCTGGGAGGGCGGTGATATCACCCCTCCACTTT	CAISESGRAVISPLHF
-	TRBV6-5	-	TRBJ1-5	TGTGCCAGCAGTTACGGTATGGGGGGTCCTCAGCCCCAGCATTTT	CASSYGMGGPQPQHF
TRBD1	TRBV4-1	once	TRBJ1-6	TGCGCCAGCAGCCTAGGGGGACAGGGGGATTCACCCCTCCACTTT	CASSLGGQGDSPLHF
TRBD2	TRBV5-1	-	TRBJ2-7	TGCGCCAGCAGCTTGAGGGGGACTAGCGGGGCCCTCTACGAGCAGTACTTC	CASSLRGTSGALYEQYF
-	TRBV2	-	TRBJ1-2	TGTGCCAGCAGTGAAGACACCTATGGCTACACCTTC	CASSEDTYGYTF
-	TRBV7-2	-	TRBJ1-2	TGTGCCAGCAACACGGCAGGAACTAACTATGGCTACACCTTC	CASNTAGTNYGYTF
-	TRBV5-6	few	TRBJ1-2	TGTGCCAGCAGCTTTTTGACAGCTTATGGCTACACCTTC	CASSFLTAYGYTF
-	TRBV6-5	-	TRBJ2-3	TGTGCCAGCATGGAAACAGGTTTTACAGATACGCAGTATTTT	CASMETGFTDTQYF